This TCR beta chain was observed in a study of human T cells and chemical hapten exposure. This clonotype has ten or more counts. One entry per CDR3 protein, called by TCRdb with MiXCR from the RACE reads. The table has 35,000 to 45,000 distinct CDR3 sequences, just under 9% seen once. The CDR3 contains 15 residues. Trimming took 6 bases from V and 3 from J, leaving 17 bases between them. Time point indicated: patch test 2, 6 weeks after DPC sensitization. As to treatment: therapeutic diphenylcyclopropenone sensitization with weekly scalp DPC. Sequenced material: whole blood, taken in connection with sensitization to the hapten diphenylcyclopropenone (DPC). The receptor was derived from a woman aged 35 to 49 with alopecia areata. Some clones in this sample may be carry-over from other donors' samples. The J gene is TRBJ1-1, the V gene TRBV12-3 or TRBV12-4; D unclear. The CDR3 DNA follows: TGTGCCAGCAGCCTGGTAGGGAATAAGGACACTGAAGCTTTCTTT. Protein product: CASSLVGNKDTEAFF.